This T cell receptor (beta chain) was found in a study of regulatory T cells in long-lasting Graves disease. CDR3 regions were amplified by Arm-PCR using iRepertoire HTBI primers to build TCR beta libraries. TCRdb reprocessed the multiplex PCR reads with MiXCR, giving one entry per CDR3 protein. The sample contains some 370,000 distinct CDR3 sequences, more than 20% of which appear only once. This CDR3 has 13 residues. Trimming took 4 bases from V and 5 from J; bases not matched to a gene: 2. Time point of the sample: persistent/refractory GD, antithyroid drugs over 5 years with positive TRAb. The TCR library was made from RNA that had been extracted from PBMCs in TRIzol. This clonotype was seen repeatedly, ten times or more.

This TCR was sampled from a female donor with Graves disease. Sequenced here: peripheral blood mononuclear cells (PBMCs), sampled when the disease was refractory, from a patient treated with antithyroid drugs. The rearrangement links TRBV12-3 or TRBV12-4 to TRBJ1-5, with 7 bases fitting TRBD1. CDR3 bases: TGTGCCAGCAGTTACAGGGGAGATCAGCCCCAGCATTTT. It encodes CASSYRGDQPQHF.